This is a list of T cell receptor beta chains from one sample in a study of control samples from healthy donors and cancer patients. Libraries were prepared by immunoSEQ multiplex PCR; TCRdb keeps only in-frame clonotypes and omits some of them. This sample yields some 120,000 clones, of which approximately 90% are seen a single time; 6% to 8% belongs to the top ten. The sequencing sample was made of blood. These TCRs come from a woman between 18 and 29 years old in good health. Each CDR3 is given without its conserved first and last residue.

>TRBV7-2|TRBJ1-3
ASSLGGQGISGNTIY
>TRBV10-3|TRBJ1-2
AISERPSINYGYT
>TRBV19|TRBJ1-4
ASSPRGPANEKLF
>TRBV30|TRBJ2-7
AWSLTPDEQY
>TRBV15|TRBJ2-7
ATSRDRTRLAGTTKQY
>TRBV19|TRBJ1-1
ASRWQGANTEAF
>TRBV24-1|TRBJ2-3
ATSDRLQGNPRSYTQY
>TRBV7-2|TRBJ2-5
ASSKLAYRQETQY
>TRBV5-6|TRBJ2-7
ASSPPSRSGRDSYEQY
>TRBV5-1|TRBJ1-1
ASSLVGGGDTEAF
>TRBV18|TRBJ1-1
ASSGQSLNTEAF
>TRBV10-3|TRBJ1-6
AISEPGTGGNSPLH
>TRBV2|TRBJ2-1
ASTSYNEQF
>TRBV27|TRBJ2-7
ASAKRVLIYEQY
>TRBV29-1|TRBJ2-3
SVETGGWADTQY
>TRBV27|TRBJ1-6
ASSTTGDSPLH
>TRBV28|TRBJ2-5
ASSQDRNQETQY
>TRBV7-2|TRBJ2-1
ASSSRLAGGRNEQF
>TRBV12-3/TRBV12-4|TRBJ1-6
ASSLYRDSPLH
>TRBV18|TRBJ2-7
ASSGDQGSTVEQY
>TRBV14|TRBJ2-5
ASSKIAGGEETQY
>TRBV2|TRBJ2-5
ASSEAPPGTGWETQY
>TRBV5-1|TRBJ2-7
ASSLAFGEGGEQY
>TRBV5-1|TRBJ2-5
ASSLMGQGFETQY
>TRBV2|TRBJ1-1
ASRNRGLNTEAF
>TRBV5-1|TRBJ2-2
ASSIRQGASTGELF
>TRBV19|TRBJ2-5
ASSPQLGETQY
>TRBV28|TRBJ2-7
ASRGGIGYEQY
>TRBV19|TRBJ2-2
ASRWGDRDTGELF
>TRBV7-8|TRBJ2-3
ASSLTGTGTDTQY
>TRBV19|TRBJ1-4
ASSEGLDGREKLF
>TRBV10-3|TRBJ1-1
AISESAGQTF
>TRBV24-1|TRBJ2-2
ATSDFGAAGELF
>TRBV6-5|TRBJ2-3
ASSTGTGFTDTQY
>TRBV3-1/TRBV3-2|TRBJ2-7
ASSQGWGAFSYEQY
>TRBV30|TRBJ1-1
AWSIPFSQGRGTEAF
>TRBV6-2/TRBV6-3|TRBJ2-5
ASSYSVGVGETQY
>TRBV28|TRBJ2-7
ASSSPWTRSSYEQY
>TRBV5-8|TRBJ2-7
ASSLSWPGTYEQY
>TRBV7-8|TRBJ1-2
ASSLMSQPRETYGYT
>TRBV4-3|TRBJ2-2
ASSQGLAGGMVTGELF
>TRBV7-8|TRBJ2-2
ASSLGGWGANTGELF
>TRBV7-2|TRBJ2-1
ASSPRSSSYNEQF
>TRBV2|TRBJ1-3
ASSENHREISGNTIY
>TRBV29-1|TRBJ1-6
SVAETGTNSPLH
>TRBV5-4|TRBJ2-5
ASSSQEGRETQY
>TRBV28|TRBJ1-2
ASSSAARTLPYGYT
>TRBV7-8|TRBJ2-3
ASSAYGTSTDTQY
>TRBV28|TRBJ1-4
ASSFSGSGGKLF
>TRBV7-6|TRBJ2-5
ASSPFERAQETQY
>TRBV19|TRBJ1-3
ASVKGSGNTIY
>TRBV27|TRBJ2-7
ASSPLGTVYEQY